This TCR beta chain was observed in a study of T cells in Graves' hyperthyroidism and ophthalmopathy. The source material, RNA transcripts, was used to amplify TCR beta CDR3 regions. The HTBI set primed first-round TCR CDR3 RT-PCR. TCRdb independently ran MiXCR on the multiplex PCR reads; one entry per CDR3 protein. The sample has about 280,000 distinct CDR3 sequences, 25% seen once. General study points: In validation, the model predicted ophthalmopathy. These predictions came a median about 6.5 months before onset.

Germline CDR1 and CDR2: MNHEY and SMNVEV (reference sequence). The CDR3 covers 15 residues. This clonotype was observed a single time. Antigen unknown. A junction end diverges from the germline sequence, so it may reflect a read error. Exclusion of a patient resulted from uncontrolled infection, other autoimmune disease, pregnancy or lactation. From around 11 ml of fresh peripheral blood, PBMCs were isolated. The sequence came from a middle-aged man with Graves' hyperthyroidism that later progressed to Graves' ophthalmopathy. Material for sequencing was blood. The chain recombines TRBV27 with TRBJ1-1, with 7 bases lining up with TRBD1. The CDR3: CASRENRGRATEAFF. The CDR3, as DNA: TGTGCCAGCAGAGAAAACAGGGGAAGAGCCACTGAGGCTTTCTTT.